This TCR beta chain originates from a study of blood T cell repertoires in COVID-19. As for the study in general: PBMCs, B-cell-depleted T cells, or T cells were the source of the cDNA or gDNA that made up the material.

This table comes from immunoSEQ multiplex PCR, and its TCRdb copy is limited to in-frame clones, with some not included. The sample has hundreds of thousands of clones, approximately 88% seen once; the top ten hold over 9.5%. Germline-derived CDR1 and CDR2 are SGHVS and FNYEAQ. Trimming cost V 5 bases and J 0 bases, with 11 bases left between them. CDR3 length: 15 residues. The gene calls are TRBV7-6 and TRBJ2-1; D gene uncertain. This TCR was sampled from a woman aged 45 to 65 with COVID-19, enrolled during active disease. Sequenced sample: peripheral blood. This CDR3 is CASSAHWSSYNEQFF. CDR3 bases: TGTGCCAGCAGCGCTCACTGGAGCTCCTACAATGAGCAGTTCTTC. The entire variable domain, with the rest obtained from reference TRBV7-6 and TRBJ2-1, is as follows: GAGVSQSPRYKVTKRGQDVALRCDPISGHVSLYWYRQALGQGPEFLTYFNYEAQQDKSGLPNDRFSAERPEGSISTLTIQRTEQRDSAMYRCASSAHWSSYNEQFFGPGTRLTVL.